This T cell receptor beta chain stems from a study of tumor-infiltrating lymphocytes in primary liver carcinoma. Study observations and caveats: Only about 8-25% of top clones appeared in all five tumor regions.

A constant-region primer primed TCR beta cDNA synthesis from roughly 520 ng of total RNA. Three nested multiplex PCR rounds of slightly modified ARM-PCR generated TCR beta libraries. A C-beta reverse primer was combined with TRBV1-TRBV30 forward primers in the first two PCR rounds, and each round had around 11 cycles. TCRdb fed the multiplex PCR reads into MiXCR, producing one record per CDR3 protein. There are roughly 100,000 distinct CDR3 sequences in the sample; 80% to 85% occur only once, and more than 15% lies in the top ten. A word on this clonotype: What it binds is unknown. Likely a read error: the CDR3 ends without its conserved phenylalanine or tryptophan.

The CDR3 spans 15 residues. CDR1 is MNHEY and CDR2 is SVGAGI in the germline V gene. The V gene lost 0 bases and the J gene lost 4 bases, with 11 bases spanning the gap. Unsorted bulk tissue (roughly 19-31 mg) underwent RNA and DNA co-extraction. No treatment had been given to the patients, who were chronically infected with HBV. The rearrangement links TRBV6-5 to TRBJ2-3, with D perhaps TRBD1 or TRBD2 (5 bases each). The sample was liver tumor tissue from sampling region 3. Subset of the sample: tumor region T3, left-lateral pole. This receptor was identified in a man in his forties with primary liver carcinoma and hepatitis B virus infection. CDR3 protein: CASSYSRGIADTQYL. CDR3 bases: TGTGCCAGCAGTTACTCGAGGGGCATAGCAGATACGCAGTATTTA.